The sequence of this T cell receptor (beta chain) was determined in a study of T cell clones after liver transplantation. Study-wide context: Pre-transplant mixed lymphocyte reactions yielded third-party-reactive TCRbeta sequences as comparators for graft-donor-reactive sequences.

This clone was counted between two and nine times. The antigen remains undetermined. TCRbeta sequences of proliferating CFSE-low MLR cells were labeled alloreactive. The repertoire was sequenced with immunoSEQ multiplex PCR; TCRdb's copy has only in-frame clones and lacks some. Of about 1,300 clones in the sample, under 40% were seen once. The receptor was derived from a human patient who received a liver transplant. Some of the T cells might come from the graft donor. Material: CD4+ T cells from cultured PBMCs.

The CDR3 DNA sequence: TGTGCCATCAGTGAGTCTTGGGGACAGGGCTCTCAGCCCCAGCATTTT. Protein sequence: CAISESWGQGSQPQHF. This rearrangement joins TRBV10-3 to TRBJ1-5; 9 nucleotides match TRBD1. CDR1 and CDR2 (germline): ENHRY, SYGVKD. CDR3 length equals 16 residues. With V trimmed by 0 bases and J by 6 bases, 6 bases remained unmatched.